These T cell receptor beta chains were read from a single sample in a study of cytomegalovirus exposure and HLA in healthy donors. Assay: immunoSEQ multiplex PCR; the TCRdb copy retains only in-frame clones and omits some. The clone table shows around 140,000 clones, with the ten largest holding roughly 1.6%. Material for sequencing was PBMCs. Receptor source: a woman aged 40 to 49 in good health and CMV-seronegative. Both conserved end residues are part of each CDR3. A D gene is named only where the DNA matches it firmly.

v_gene	d_gene	j_gene	CDR3aa	CDR3nt
TRBV4-1	.	TRBJ1-3	CASSQELGASGNTIYF	TGCGCCAGCAGCCAAGAGCTTGGGGCTTCTGGAAACACCATATATTTT
TRBV28	.	TRBJ2-3	CASSFNALETQYF	TGTGCCAGCAGTTTCAACGCCCTAGAGACGCAGTATTTT
TRBV7-2	TRBD1	TRBJ2-5	CASSFQTGEETQYF	TGTGCCAGCAGCTTCCAGACAGGGGAAGAGACCCAGTACTTC
TRBV7-9	TRBD1	TRBJ1-6	CASSLASGQASPLHF	TGTGCCAGCAGCTTAGCTTCCGGACAGGCTTCGCCCCTCCACTTT
TRBV7-2	TRBD2	TRBJ2-1	CASSFQRGGNEQFF	TGTGCCAGCAGCTTCCAGCGGGGGGGAAATGAGCAGTTCTTC
TRBV7-2	.	TRBJ1-6	CALPEGAQDSPLHF	TGTGCCCTCCCCGAAGGGGCACAGGATTCACCCCTCCACTTT
TRBV6-5	.	TRBJ1-6	CASSYSNPGSNSPLHF	TGTGCCAGCAGTTACTCGAATCCGGGTTCAAATTCACCCCTCCACTTT
TRBV27	TRBD1	TRBJ2-2	CASSSRDRGRSSTGELFF	TGTGCCAGCAGTTCCAGGGACAGGGGGCGGTCTAGCACCGGGGAGCTGTTTTTT
TRBV4-2	TRBD1	TRBJ2-3	CASSPTGADTQYF	TGTGCCAGCAGCCCTACAGGGGCAGATACGCAGTATTTT
TRBV6-5	TRBD1	TRBJ1-6	CASSRQGSNSPLHF	TGTGCCAGCAGTCGACAGGGAAGCAATTCACCCCTCCACTTT
TRBV28	.	TRBJ1-2	CASSGQINYGYTF	TGTGCCAGCAGTGGACAGATTAACTATGGCTACACCTTC
TRBV25-1	TRBD1	TRBJ1-2	CASSYGDSLPGYTF	TGTGCCAGCAGTTACGGGGACAGCCTCCCTGGCTACACCTTC
TRBV27	.	TRBJ1-2	CASSSGTGFYYGYTF	TGTGCCAGCAGCAGCGGGACCGGCTTTTACTATGGCTACACCTTC
TRBV11-2	TRBD1	TRBJ1-2	CASSRTGSQNYGYTF	TGTGCCAGCAGCCGGACAGGGAGTCAGAACTATGGCTACACCTTC
TRBV15	.	TRBJ1-2	CATSRDLIGVRDGYTF	TGTGCCACCAGCAGAGATCTGATAGGGGTAAGAGATGGCTACACCTTC
TRBV28	TRBD1	TRBJ1-5	CASTLTGGYQPQHF	TGTGCCAGCACTCTGACAGGGGGCTATCAGCCCCAGCATTTT
TRBV6-6	TRBD1	TRBJ1-2	CASSRQGWDGYTF	TGTGCCAGCAGTCGACAGGGATGGGATGGCTACACCTTC
TRBV6-6	.	TRBJ1-6	CASSYSNQGNSPLHF	TGTGCCAGCAGTTACTCGAACCAGGGCAATTCACCCCTCCACTTT
TRBV28	TRBD1	TRBJ1-4	CASQQGETEKLFF	TGTGCCAGCCAACAGGGGGAAACGGAAAAACTGTTTTTT